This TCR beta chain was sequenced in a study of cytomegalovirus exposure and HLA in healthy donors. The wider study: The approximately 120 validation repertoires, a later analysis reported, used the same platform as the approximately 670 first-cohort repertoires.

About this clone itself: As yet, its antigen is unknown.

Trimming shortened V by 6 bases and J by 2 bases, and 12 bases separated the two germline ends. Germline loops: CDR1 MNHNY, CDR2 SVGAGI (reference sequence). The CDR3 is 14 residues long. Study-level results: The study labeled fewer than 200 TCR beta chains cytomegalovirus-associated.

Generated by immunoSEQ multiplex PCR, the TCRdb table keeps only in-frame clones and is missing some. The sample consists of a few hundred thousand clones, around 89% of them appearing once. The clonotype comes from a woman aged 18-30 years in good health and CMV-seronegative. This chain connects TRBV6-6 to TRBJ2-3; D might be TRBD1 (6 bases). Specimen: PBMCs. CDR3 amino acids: CASRLQGPTDTQYF. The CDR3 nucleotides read TGTGCCAGCAGACTACAGGGTCCCACAGATACGCAGTATTTT.